Presented here are 24 T cell receptor beta chains from one specimen sequenced in a study of control samples from healthy donors and cancer patients. Only in-frame clones appear in the TCRdb table, and some are missing; sequencing was by immunoSEQ multiplex PCR. The sample contains roughly 200,000 clones, roughly 93% of which appear only once. Material for sequencing was blood. The receptors come from a man between 18 and 35 years old in good health.

This chain uses TRBV7-9 with TRBJ2-7; D not resolved. V lost 0 bases, J lost 0 bases, and 6 bases lay in between. Germline V CDR1 and CDR2: SEHNR, FQNEAQ (reference sequence). This CDR3 contains 14 residues. DNA for the CDR3: TGTGCCAGCAGCTTAGCGGGCGACTCCTACGAGCAGTACTTC. Its translation: CASSLAGDSYEQYF.

The chain uses TRBV7-6 and TRBJ2-3; D uncertain. V was cut by 5 bases and J by 1 base, with 19 bases left in between. The CDR3 consists of 17 residues. The germline V gene has CDR1 SGHVS and CDR2 FNYEAQ. CDR3 loop: CASSRQQASSGTDTQYF. The CDR3 coding sequence is TGTGCCAGCAGCCGCCAACAAGCCTCCAGTGGCACAGATACGCAGTATTTT.

The chain employs TRBV6-2 or TRBV6-3 and TRBJ2-3; either TRBD1 or TRBD2 may fit D (6 bases each). The CDR3 consists of 17 residues. V was shortened by 5 bases and J by 4 bases, with 22 bases between the two germline ends. CDR1 and CDR2 (germline): MNHEY, SVGEGT. CDR3 nucleotide sequence: TGTGCCAGCAGTGAGGGGGGCAACCATAGAATGGCAGATACGCAGTATTTT. Translating it yields CASSEGGNHRMADTQYF.

This clone showed up just a few times. The genes are TRBV4-2 and TRBJ2-3, with D unclear. The V gene's germline CDR1 is LGHNA and CDR2 YNFKEQ. This CDR3 comprises 14 residues. V lost 0 bases and J 2 bases, leaving 6 bases between the germline ends. This CDR3 reads CASSQERVTDTQYF. The CDR3, as DNA: TGTGCCAGCAGCCAAGAAAGGGTCACAGATACGCAGTATTTT.

This clone has a handful of counts. The sample contains more than one DNA sequence encoding this CDR3. The chain couples TRBV18 to TRBJ2-2; D may be TRBD1 (5 bases). Trimming shortened V by 3 bases and J by 2 bases, and 7 bases separated the two germline ends. The CDR3 extends over 14 amino acids. Looked up from germline, CDR1 is KGHSH and CDR2 is LQKENI. The CDR3 DNA is TGTGCCAGCTCACCGCAGGGTAACACCGGGGAGCTGTTTTTT. Amino acids: CASSPQGNTGELFF.

The chain recombines TRBV3-1 (or the pseudogene TRBV3-2) with TRBJ2-3, with TRBD2 matching 9 bases. The J segment lost 2 bases and the V segment lost 0 bases, leaving 6 bases of the junction unmatched. The CDR3 is 17 amino acids. CDR1 and CDR2 from the germline V gene are LGHDT and YNNKEL (reference sequence). In DNA, the CDR3 is TGTGCCAGCAGCCAAGATTGGGCGGGGGGGATCACAGATACGCAGTATTTT. It encodes CASSQDWAGGITDTQYF.

The chain uses TRBV5-4 and TRBJ1-1, with 10 bases that match TRBD1. CDR3 size: 16 residues. V lost 0 bases and J lost 5; bases outside the gene matches: 7. CDR1 is SGHNT and CDR2 is YYREEE in the germline V gene (reference sequence). CDR3 protein: CASSLGDRGKETEAFF. CDR3 DNA: TGTGCCAGCAGCTTGGGGGACAGGGGAAAAGAGACTGAAGCTTTCTTT.

The V and J genes are TRBV7-9 and TRBJ2-1, with D tentatively TRBD1 (6 bases). V lost 5 bases and J 5 bases, leaving 19 bases between the germline ends. Germline loops: CDR1 SEHNR, CDR2 FQNEAQ (reference sequence). The CDR3 has 16 residues. CDR3 sequence: CASSKTAGVRNNEQFF. The CDR3, as DNA: TGTGCCAGCAGCAAAACAGCAGGGGTGAGGAACAATGAGCAGTTCTTC.

The V and J genes are TRBV6-1 and TRBJ1-5, with TRBD1 matching 9 bases. The germline gives CDR1 MNHNS, CDR2 SASEGT. The CDR3 sequence is 16 residues long. Unmatched junction bases numbered 8, after V lost 1 base and J lost 7 bases. The CDR3 DNA is TGTGCCAGCAGTGAAGGGTATGGGACAGGGCCCCAGCCCCAGCATTTT. It yields the protein CASSEGYGTGPQPQHF.

The rearrangement uses TRBV3-1 (or the pseudogene TRBV3-2) and TRBJ1-6; D unresolved. CDR1 and CDR2 from the germline V gene are LGHDT and YNNKEL (reference sequence). CDR3 length equals 14 residues. Trimming shortened V by 4 bases and J by 10 bases, and 14 bases separated the two germline ends. CDR3 bases: TGTGCCAGCAGCCTACGGACTCGGGAGTCACCCCTCCACTTT. Translating it yields CASSLRTRESPLHF.

This clone was seen only once. This chain connects TRBV28 to TRBJ2-7, with D perhaps matching TRBD2 (7 bases). The CDR3 loop spans 13 amino acids. Germline CDR1 reads MDHEN; CDR2 reads SYDVKM. V shed 7 bases and J shed 9 bases, with 19 bases lying between them. DNA for the CDR3: TGTGCCAGCACCGCTAATGGGGGGGGGCCGCAGTACTTC. Translating it yields CASTANGGGPQYF.

This chain links TRBV20-1 with TRBJ1-2; D remains unclear. The germline CDR1 and CDR2 sequences are DFQATT and SNEGSKA (reference sequence). The V end lost 3 bases, the J end lost 5 bases, and 19 bases lay between the germline ends. The CDR3 runs to 15 residues. Here the CDR3 DNA reads TGCAGTGCTAGTGGGCTTTGGGGAGGGAATTATGGCTACACCTTC. Translation gives CSASGLWGGNYGYTF.

The chain is built from TRBV6-5 and TRBJ2-2; D might be TRBD2 (6 bases). The V gene's germline CDR1 is MNHEY and CDR2 SVGAGI. The CDR3 loop spans 15 amino acids. CDR3 in amino acids: CDQEHREITTGELFF. The DNA for the CDR3 is TGTGACCAAGAGCACCGGGAGATCACCACCGGGGAGCTGTTTTTT.

The chain has TRBV6-5 and TRBJ2-7; TRBD1 matches at 7 bases. V lost 8 bases and J lost 2; bases outside the gene matches: 9. The CDR3 totals 14 residues. Germline V gene sequence: CDR1 MNHEY, CDR2 SVGAGI. The CDR3: CASVFGTDPYEQYF. CDR3 sequence (DNA): TGTGCCAGCGTCTTCGGGACAGACCCCTACGAGCAGTACTTC.

A single count supports this clone. The gene calls are TRBV10-3 and TRBJ1-3, with 7 positions matching TRBD1. This CDR3 contains 15 residues. From germline, CDR1 is ENHRY and CDR2 SYGVKD. V was pared by 4 bases and J by 2 bases, with 5 bases of the junction left unmatched. The CDR3 DNA is TGTGCCATCAGTGGCCCGACAGGGCCTGGAAACACCATATATTTT. Amino acid sequence: CAISGPTGPGNTIYF.

In regard to this clone: The germline gene is not matched at one end of the junction; a read error may be the cause. This chain uses TRBV4-1 with TRBJ2-2; TRBD1 or TRBD2 may be the D gene (5 bases each). CDR3 length: 15 residues. Germline V gene lookup returns CDR1 MGHRA and CDR2 YSYEKL. The CDR3, as DNA: TGCGTCAGCAGCCAATACGGGACGAACGCCGGGGAGCTGTTTTTT. Encoded protein: CVSSQYGTNAGELFF.

The chain joins TRBV28 to TRBJ1-5, with 11 bases aligning to TRBD1. The CDR3 has 15 residues. Germline V lookup: CDR1 MDHEN, CDR2 SYDVKM. J gave up 6 bases and V 5 bases, and 6 bases lay outside the gene matches. CDR3 region: CASSPAGTGGQPQHF. The CDR3 DNA reads TGTGCCAGCAGTCCTGCCGGGACAGGGGGTCAGCCCCAGCATTTT. Filled out from reference TRBV28 and TRBJ1-5, the complete variable domain reads DVKVTQSSRYLVKRTGEKVFLECVQDMDHENMFWYRQDPGLGLRLIYFSYDVKMKEKGDIPEGYSVSREKKERFSLILESASTNQTSMYLCASSPAGTGGQPQHFGDGTRLSIL.

This clone was found once. The rearrangement joins TRBV7-2 to TRBJ1-6, with D unresolved. V was cut by 8 bases and J by 5 bases, with 10 bases left in between. The CDR3 is 13 residues long. The V gene's germline CDR1 is SGHTA and CDR2 FQGNSA. Here the CDR3 DNA reads TGTGCCAGCGGGCAACAGCATAATTCACCCCTCCACTTT. Encoded protein: CASGQQHNSPLHF.

V usage is TRBV24-1 and J usage is TRBJ1-4; weak D call: TRBD1 (6 bases). Trimming stripped 5 bases from V and 8 bases from J, with 14 bases between. Looked up from germline, CDR1 is KGHDR and CDR2 is SFDVKD. This CDR3 comprises 14 residues. The CDR3 DNA is TGTGCCACCAGTGCACCGGACAGCGGCGAAAAACTGTTTTTT. Translated, it gives CATSAPDSGEKLFF.

The chain couples TRBV19 to TRBJ1-2; TRBD1 is a possible D gene (6 bases). Germline V gene lookup returns CDR1 LNHDA and CDR2 SQIVND (reference sequence). This CDR3 is built from 15 residues. V was pared by 1 base and J by 1 base, with 10 bases between. The CDR3 loop reads CASSIGTGNNYGYTF. In nucleotides, the CDR3 is TGTGCCAGTAGTATAGGTACAGGGAATAACTATGGCTACACCTTC. Full variable domain (missing parts from reference TRBV19 and TRBJ1-2): DGGITQSPKYLFRKEGQNVTLSCEQNLNHDAMYWYRQDPGQGLRLIYYSQIVNDFQKGDIAEGYSVSREKKESFPLTVTSAQKNPTAFYLCASSIGTGNNYGYTFGSGTRLTVV.

The J gene is TRBJ2-5, the V gene TRBV28; tentatively, D is TRBD1 or TRBD2 (5 bases each). Trimming left V 6 bases short and J 4 bases short, with 15 bases between. Per the germline V gene, CDR1 is MDHEN and CDR2 is SYDVKM. The CDR3 sequence is 14 residues long. The CDR3 nucleotides are TGTGCCAGCAGGTCACCGGGACCCCCAGAGACCCAGTACTTC. It specifies CASRSPGPPETQYF.

The V gene is TRBV29-1, the J gene TRBJ1-2; 9 bases are shared with TRBD1. Germline V lookup: CDR1 SQVTM, CDR2 ANQGSEA. Unmatched junction bases numbered 16, after V lost 7 bases and J lost 7 bases. This CDR3 contains 15 residues. This chain's CDR3 is CSAGQGTPTLGGYTF. The CDR3 nucleotides are TGCAGCGCCGGACAGGGGACCCCAACTTTAGGTGGCTACACCTTC. The full variable domain, completed using reference TRBV29-1 and TRBJ1-2, is SAVISQKPSRDICQRGTSLTIQCQVDSQVTMMFWYRQQPGQSLTLIATANQGSEATYESGFVIDKFPISRPNLTFSTLTVSNMSPEDSSIYLCSAGQGTPTLGGYTFGSGTRLTVV.

The chain couples TRBV20-1 to TRBJ2-1; D unclear. Germline CDR1 and CDR2: DFQATT and SNEGSKA (reference sequence). CDR3 size: 10 residues. Trimming removed 6 bases from V and 4 bases from J, with 4 bases in between. CDR3 sequence (DNA): TGCAGTGCGGAATACAATGAGCAGTTCTTC. Translating gives CSAEYNEQFF.

The rearrangement links TRBV19 to TRBJ1-5; D is ambiguous. Germline V gene data show CDR1 as LNHDA and CDR2 as SQIVND (reference sequence). Between the trimmed V and J ends, which lost 8 bases and 0 bases, there was a span of 14 bases. This CDR3 region has 15 residues. The CDR3 DNA sequence: TGTGCCAGTTCTCCTCGACACCTTAGCAATCAGCCCCAGCATTTT. Translating it yields CASSPRHLSNQPQHF.